Shown below are 7 T cell receptor beta chains from a single sample sequenced in a study of cytomegalovirus exposure and HLA in healthy donors. The PCR had 60 Vbeta and 13 Jbeta primers. The assay was immunoSEQ multiplex PCR, and TCRdb's table has in-frame clones only and misses some. The table records under 200,000 clones, roughly 70% of them present only once. The sample was PBMCs. The receptor source for this set is a woman in her forties or fifties in good health and CMV-seropositive.

J is TRBJ2-7 and V is TRBV4-1, with a possible D match to TRBD1 (5 bases). CDR1 and CDR2 from the germline V gene are MGHRA and YSYEKL. The CDR3 length is 13 residues. Trimming shortened V by 3 bases and J by 3 bases, and 9 bases separated the two germline ends. The CDR3 protein is CASSHGRGYEQYF. As DNA, the CDR3 is TGCGCCAGCAGCCACGGTAGGGGCTACGAGCAGTACTTC.

This clone was detected once. V gene TRBV15 combines with J gene TRBJ1-1; no clear D gene. V was clipped by 5 bases and J by 1 base, with 11 bases between them. Germline V gene lookup returns CDR1 LNHNV and CDR2 YYDKDF (reference sequence). CDR3 length: 14 amino acids. This chain's CDR3 is CATSYTVGNTEAFF. CDR3 coding DNA: TGTGCCACCAGCTATACAGTCGGGAACACTGAAGCTTTCTTT.

This clone was seen just once. V and J are TRBV5-1 and TRBJ1-5; 9 nucleotides align to TRBD1. CDR3 length: 14 residues. Trimming cost V 4 bases and J 4 bases; bases outside gene matches: 3. Germline lookup yields CDR1 SGHRS and CDR2 YFSETQ. CDR3 DNA: TGCGCCAGCAGCGAACAGGGGGCTAATCAGCCCCAGCATTTT. It is translated as CASSEQGANQPQHF.

Comments on this clone: Because the CDR3's place on the DNA is in doubt, the DNA is left out and the CDR3 is given as listed by TCRdb. The rearrangement joins TRBV21-1 to TRBJ2-2; the table assigns TRBD1, which was not confirmed against the DNA. TRBV21-1 corresponds to a pseudogene. The CDR3 is 20 amino acids long, termini counted. The CDR3 loop is CASSIVADGTLPQNTGELFF.

J is TRBJ1-5 and V is TRBV18; D may be TRBD1 (6 bases). Germline loops: CDR1 KGHSH, CDR2 LQKENI. Trimming stripped 1 base from V and 1 base from J, with 8 bases between. This CDR3 region has 15 residues. The CDR3 nucleotides read TGTGCCAGCTCACCACTGCAGGGGAGCAATCAGCCCCAGCATTTT. Protein product: CASSPLQGSNQPQHF.

The chain has TRBV7-3 and TRBJ1-6; D is ambiguous. V gave up 8 bases and J gave up 5 bases, with 13 bases separating them. The CDR3 spans 14 residues. The germline CDR1 and CDR2 sequences are SGHTA and FQGTGA. In DNA form, the CDR3 reads TGTGCCAGCTCCCCGGGAGGGAATAATTCACCCCTCCACTTT. It codes for CASSPGGNNSPLHF.

The rearrangement uses TRBV27 and TRBJ2-7, with a possible D match to TRBD1 (6 bases). The CDR3 runs to 12 residues. Per germline, CDR1 MNHEY and CDR2 SMNVEV (reference sequence). Trimming left V 4 bases short and J 6 bases short, with 10 bases between. DNA for the CDR3: TGTGCCAGCAGTTCGTGGGGGCGCGAGCAGTACTTC. Translated, it gives CASSSWGREQYF.